A single sample is the source of the 10 T cell receptor beta chains below, sequenced in a study of T cells in Graves' hyperthyroidism and ophthalmopathy. What was amplified from RNA transcripts were TCR beta CDR3 regions. The TCR CDR3 was amplified in a first-round RT-PCR using the HTBI primer set. TCRdb re-called the multiplex PCR reads through MiXCR, storing one row per CDR3 protein. Of hundreds of thousands of distinct CDR3 sequences detected, under 15% appear once; the ten largest clones hold approximately 4.3%. Sequencing used blood. Receptor source: a woman in her forties with Graves' ophthalmopathy.

The chain recombines TRBV18 with TRBJ2-7; 7 nucleotides match TRBD1. This CDR3 region has 12 residues. The junction had 4 bases not matched to a gene; V was cut back by 5 bases and J by 6 bases. Germline-derived CDR1 and CDR2 are KGHSH and LQKENI. CDR3 region: CASSFRTGEQYF. In nucleotides, the CDR3 is TGTGCCAGCTCATTCCGGACAGGCGAGCAGTACTTC. Full variable domain (missing parts from reference TRBV18 and TRBJ2-7): NAGVMQNPRHLVRRRGQEARLRCSPMKGHSHVYWYRQLPEEGLKFMVYLQKENIIDESGMPKERFSAEFPKEGPSILRIQQVVRGDSAAYFCASSFRTGEQYFGPGTRLTVT.

Ten or more counts support this clonotype. This may arise from a read error, as a much more abundant clone is one base away. The chain carries TRBV6-2 or TRBV6-3 and TRBJ2-5, with D unresolved. Germline-derived CDR1 and CDR2 are MNHEY and SVGEGT. The CDR3 has 12 residues. The CDR3 sequence: CASSWGQGTQYF. CDR3 DNA sequence: TGTGCCAGCAGCTGGGGTCAAGGGACCCAGTACTTC.

This rearrangement joins TRBV13 to TRBJ2-7; D is ambiguous. CDR1 is PRHDT and CDR2 is FYEKMQ in the germline V gene (reference sequence). The CDR3 runs 16 residues. The V gene lost 5 bases and the J gene lost 3 bases, with 20 bases spanning the gap. The CDR3 sequence is CASSASLPKAHYEQYF. The CDR3 nucleotides read TGTGCCAGCAGCGCAAGTCTCCCGAAGGCCCACTACGAGCAGTACTTC.

This chain links TRBV12-3 or TRBV12-4 with TRBJ2-5; 8 positions agree with TRBD2. CDR3 length: 16 residues. V gave up 2 bases and J gave up 6 bases; unmatched junction bases: 11. CDR3 in DNA: TGTGCCAGCAGTTTACCGGGACTAGGAGGCTGGAAGACCCAGTACTTC. It encodes CASSLPGLGGWKTQYF.

There are many counts of this clonotype. The chain couples TRBV7-9 to TRBJ1-5, with TRBD1 matching over 7 bases. Trimming at V came to 5 bases and at J to 6 bases, leaving 7 bases not matched to a gene. The CDR3 is 14 amino acids. Germline assignment: CDR1 SEHNR and CDR2 FQNEAQ (reference sequence). The CDR3, as DNA: TGTGCCAGCAGCCCTCAGGGGGTACTTCAGCCCCAGCATTTT. Its protein is CASSPQGVLQPQHF.

This clonotype turned up a few times. V usage is TRBV29-1 and J usage is TRBJ1-2, with D perhaps TRBD1 (5 bases). Trimming took off 0 bases at V and 3 bases at J, with 8 bases between the two ends. Looked up from germline, CDR1 is SQVTM and CDR2 is ANQGSEA. This CDR3 contains 13 residues. The CDR3, as DNA: TGCAGCGTTGAAGATGGGGGGGACTATGGCTACACCTTC. This codes for CSVEDGGDYGYTF.

The chain is built from TRBV24-1 and TRBJ2-2; 12 bases fit TRBD2. This CDR3 region has 15 residues. With V trimmed by 6 bases and J by 6 bases, 4 bases remained unmatched. The V gene's germline CDR1 is KGHDR and CDR2 SFDVKD. The CDR3 region is CATSLTSGRPGELFF. Here the CDR3 DNA reads TGTGCCACCAGTTTGACTAGCGGGAGACCCGGGGAGCTGTTTTTT.

V gene TRBV11-2 combines with J gene TRBJ1-2; D gene ambiguous. Germline V gene sequence: CDR1 SGHAT, CDR2 FQNNGV. V lost 5 bases and J 0 bases, leaving 16 bases between the germline ends. The CDR3 runs 16 residues. The CDR3 DNA sequence: TGTGCCAGCAGCCCCAGCCCGACCGTAGCTAACTATGGCTACACCTTC. It encodes CASSPSPTVANYGYTF.

With respect to this clonotype: Being one base from a much bigger clone, this may be a read error. V and J are TRBV5-1 and TRBJ1-3; 7 bases are shared with TRBD1. Germline lookup yields CDR1 SGHRS and CDR2 YFSETQ. CDR3 size: 17 residues. The CDR3 protein is CASSLTGVEIPGNIIYF. The CDR3 DNA is TGCGCCAGCAGCTTGACAGGGGTTGAGATCCCTGGAAACATCATATATTTT.

This chain uses TRBV28 with TRBJ2-7; TRBD1 matches 10 bases. The V gene end was trimmed by 7 bases and the J gene end by 4 bases; junction bases not matched to a gene: 16. Germline V gives CDR1 MDHEN, CDR2 SYDVKM. This CDR3 is built from 17 residues. The CDR3 sequence: CASTTTGGAARGYEQYF. Written as DNA, the CDR3 is TGTGCCAGCACCACGACAGGGGGCGCGGCTAGGGGATACGAGCAGTACTTC. Variable domain in full (rest from reference TRBV28 and TRBJ2-7): DVKVTQSSRYLVKRTGEKVFLECVQDMDHENMFWYRQDPGLGLRLIYFSYDVKMKEKGDIPEGYSVSREKKERFSLILESASTNQTSMYLCASTTTGGAARGYEQYFGPGTRLTVT.